This TCR beta chain appears in the sequencing data of a study of blood T cells in healthy people across ages. PCR was performed a second time for roughly 7 to 12 cycles using a sample-barcoded 5' primer and a J-beta primer mix. Template switching added a 12-random-nucleotide identifier to every cDNA molecule. A single record per CDR3 protein comes from TCRdb applying MiXCR to the 5' RACE reads. The sample has over 450,000 distinct CDR3 sequences, 20% to 30% seen once. This clonotype was seen more than once but under ten times. The same sample was also studied in work on T cells of mothers and their children. Per that study: Over 8 million reads per mother and approximately 3.2 million per child were obtained.

This sequence was found in a boy younger than 18 in good health. Material: blood.

CDR3 bases: TGTGCCAGCAGTGAAGGAAATCCCTCTGGCTACACCTTC. Its protein is CASSEGNPSGYTF. The rearrangement uses TRBV6-1 and TRBJ1-2; no reliable D call. The germline gives CDR1 MNHNS, CDR2 SASEGT. The length of the CDR3 is 13 residues. V was shortened by 1 base and J by 7 bases, with 10 bases between the two germline ends.